The rows below give T cell receptor beta chains drawn from one sample of a study of T cell repertoires in cytomegalovirus infection. One entry per CDR3 protein, called by TCRdb with MiXCR from the reads. This table holds 300,000 to 400,000 distinct CDR3 sequences, 9.5% found once. Sequenced: PBMCs. These receptors originate from a human donor in good health (CMV status not recorded). Some clones in this sample may be carry-over from other donors' samples. Both conserved end residues are part of each CDR3. A D gene is named only where the DNA matches it firmly. Clone sizes are given selectively: once, few, many, or a class where the clone is expanded.

>TRBJ2-7|16|NA|TRBV11-2|NA
CASSYSGGLNIYEQYF
TGTGCCAGCAGTTATTCCGGGGGACTCAATATTTACGAGCAGTACTTC
>TRBJ2-1|17|few|TRBV6-2/TRBV6-3|NA
CASSYSRLASSYNEQFF
TGTGCCAGCAGTTACTCGAGGCTGGCCAGCTCCTACAATGAGCAGTTCTTC
>TRBJ2-5|15|NA|TRBV7-8|TRBD2
CASSSGLARQETQYF
TGTGCCAGCAGCTCTGGACTAGCGAGGCAAGAGACCCAGTACTTC
>TRBJ1-5|13|many|TRBV20-1|TRBD1
CSAPTGGGQPQHF
TGCAGTGCCCCAACAGGGGGCGGTCAGCCCCAGCATTTT
>TRBJ2-5|13|many|TRBV24-1|TRBD1
CATSDNRGETQYF
TGTGCCACCAGTGATAACAGGGGGGAGACCCAGTACTTC
>TRBJ1-5|14|NA|TRBV27|NA
CASSPWDGRQPQHF
TGTGCCAGCAGTCCGTGGGACGGCCGTCAGCCCCAGCATTTT
>TRBJ1-2|12|few|TRBV28|NA
CASRGRGYGYTF
TGTGCCAGCAGGGGACGGGGCTATGGCTACACCTTC
>TRBJ1-1|13|few|TRBV11-2|TRBD1
CASSYTGEPEAFF
TGTGCCAGCAGCTACACAGGGGAGCCTGAAGCTTTCTTT
>TRBJ1-5|15|NA|TRBV12-3/TRBV12-4|TRBD1
CASTEGQGGGQPQHF
TGTGCCAGCACAGAGGGACAGGGCGGAGGACAGCCCCAGCATTTT
>TRBJ1-6|13|many|TRBV28|NA
CASSISENSPLHF
TGTGCCAGCAGTATTTCTGAGAATTCACCCCTCCACTTT
>TRBJ1-5|11|few|TRBV19|NA
CASSIGQTQHF
TGTGCCAGTAGTATTGGGCAGACCCAGCATTTT
>TRBJ1-2|13|many|TRBV7-2|NA
CASSLPTNYGYTF
TGTGCCAGCAGCTTACCGACAAACTATGGCTACACCTTC
>TRBJ2-3|16|few|TRBV7-2|NA
CASSLEGRSDGDTQYF
TGTGCCAGCAGCTTAGAGGGCAGAAGTGACGGAGATACGCAGTATTTT
>TRBJ1-4|11|many|TRBV12-3/TRBV12-4|NA
CASGVREKLFF
TGTGCCAGCGGGGTTCGGGAAAAACTGTTTTTT
>TRBJ1-6|15|many|TRBV7-6|TRBD1
CASSQDRGDNSPLHF
TGTGCCAGCAGCCAAGACAGGGGGGATAATTCACCCCTCCACTTT
>TRBJ2-1|16|few|TRBV25-1|TRBD2
CASSVSQRGLGNEQFF
TGTGCCAGCAGTGTCTCCCAGCGGGGGCTTGGAAATGAGCAGTTCTTC
>TRBJ2-7|14|many|TRBV19|NA
CASSAQGGAYEQYF
TGTGCCAGTAGTGCACAGGGTGGGGCCTACGAGCAGTACTTC
>TRBJ2-7|15|NA|TRBV7-2|NA
CASSSYYGASYEQYF
TGTGCCAGCAGCTCATACTATGGGGCCTCCTACGAGCAGTACTTC